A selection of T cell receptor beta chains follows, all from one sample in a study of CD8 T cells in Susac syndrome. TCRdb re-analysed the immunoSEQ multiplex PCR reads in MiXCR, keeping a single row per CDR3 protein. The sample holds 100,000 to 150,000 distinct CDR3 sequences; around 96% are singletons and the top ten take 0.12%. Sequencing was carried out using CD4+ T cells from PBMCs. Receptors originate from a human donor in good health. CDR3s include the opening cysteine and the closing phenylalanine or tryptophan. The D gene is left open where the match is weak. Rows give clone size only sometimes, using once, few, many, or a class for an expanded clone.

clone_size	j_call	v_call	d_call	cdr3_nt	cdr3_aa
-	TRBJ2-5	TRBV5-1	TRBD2	TGCGCCAGCAGCAGCGGGACTCAGGAGGGGACCCAGTACTTC	CASSSGTQEGTQYF
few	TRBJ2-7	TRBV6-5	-	TGTGCCAGCAAGGTCCATTCCTCGGACGAGCAGTACTTC	CASKVHSSDEQYF
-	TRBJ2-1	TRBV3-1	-	TGTGCCAGCAGCCAAGTGGCCGGGGACAATGAGCAGTTCTTC	CASSQVAGDNEQFF
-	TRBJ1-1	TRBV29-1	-	TGCAGCGTTGACGAAGGAACCCCTGAAGCTTTCTTT	CSVDEGTPEAFF
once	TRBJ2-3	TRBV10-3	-	TGTGCCATCAGAACCGAAGCGGCCCAGGCAGATACGCAGTATTTT	CAIRTEAAQADTQYF
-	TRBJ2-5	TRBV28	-	TGTGCCAGCAGTTTACCTAGCCGGTACGAGACCCAGTACTTC	CASSLPSRYETQYF
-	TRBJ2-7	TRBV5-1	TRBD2	TGCGCCAGCAGCGGGAGGCCTAGCGGGACCTACGAGCAGTACTTC	CASSGRPSGTYEQYF
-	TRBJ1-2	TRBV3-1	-	TGTGCCAGCAGCCAAGATGGGGTTGGCTACACCTTC	CASSQDGVGYTF
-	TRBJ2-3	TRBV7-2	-	TGTGCCAGCAGCCTATATACCACAGATACGCAGTATTTT	CASSLYTTDTQYF
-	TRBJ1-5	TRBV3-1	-	TGTGCCAGCAGCCAATCAGGAGGATTGAGACCCCAGCATTTT	CASSQSGGLRPQHF
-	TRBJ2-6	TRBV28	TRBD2	TGTGCCAGCAGTTCGGGGGGGTTCCCTGGGGCCAACGTCCTGACTTTC	CASSSGGFPGANVLTF
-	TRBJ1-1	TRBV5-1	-	TGCGCCAGCAGCTTGGGGTTTACAGGATTGAACACTGAAGCTTTCTTT	CASSLGFTGLNTEAFF
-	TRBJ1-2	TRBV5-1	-	TGCGCCAGCAGCGATGGGGGATACGCTAACTATGGCTACACCTTC	CASSDGGYANYGYTF
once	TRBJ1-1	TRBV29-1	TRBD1	TGCAGCGGCCTCGGGACAGGACGGAACACTGAAGCTTTCTTT	CSGLGTGRNTEAFF
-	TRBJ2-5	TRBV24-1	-	TGTGCCACCAGTGACCCCCTGGGGTCCATGCCGACCCAGTACTTC	CATSDPLGSMPTQYF
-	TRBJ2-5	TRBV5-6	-	TGTGCCAGCAGCTTCTCCGCCAGGGGCACCCAGTACTTC	CASSFSARGTQYF
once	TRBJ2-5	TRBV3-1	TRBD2	TGTGCCAGCAGCCAAATAGCGGGGGGGGCAGAGACCCAGTACTTC	CASSQIAGGAETQYF
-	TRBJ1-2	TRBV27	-	TGTGCCAGCAGTTTATCTCGGCAGGGGTTCTATGGCTACACCTTC	CASSLSRQGFYGYTF
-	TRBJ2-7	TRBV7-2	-	TGTGCCAGCAGCACCACAGGGACGTCCTACGAGCAGTACTTC	CASSTTGTSYEQYF
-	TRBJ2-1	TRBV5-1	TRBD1	TGCGCCTCGACAGGGGACAATGAGCAGTTCTTC	CASTGDNEQFF
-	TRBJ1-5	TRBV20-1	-	TGCAGTGCTCCACCCTTGACAGCGCCGAATCAGCCCCAGCATTTT	CSAPPLTAPNQPQHF
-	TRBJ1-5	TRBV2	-	TGTGCCAGCAGCCCACAGGGTCCCAATCAGCCCCAGCATTTT	CASSPQGPNQPQHF
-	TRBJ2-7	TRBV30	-	TGTGCCTGGAGCGCCTTGGGGGGAGGAGAGCAGTACTTC	CAWSALGGGEQYF
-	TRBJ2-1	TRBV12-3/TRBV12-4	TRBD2	TGTGCCAGCAGTGCTACCCCGGGACTAGCGGGCAATGAGCAGTTCTTC	CASSATPGLAGNEQFF
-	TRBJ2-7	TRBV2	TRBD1	TGTGCCAGCAGTGAAAGACAGGGGTTCCACGAGCAGTACTTC	CASSERQGFHEQYF
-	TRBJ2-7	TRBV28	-	TGTGCCAGCAGTCCCCCCGCGCGATTGGGGCAGTACTTC	CASSPPARLGQYF
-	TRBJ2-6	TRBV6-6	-	TGTGCCAGCAGTCCACCCGAATCTGGGGCCAACGTCCTGACTTTC	CASSPPESGANVLTF
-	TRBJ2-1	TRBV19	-	TGTGCCAGTAGCTCGACTCGGAGGGGGAATTACAATGAGCAGTTCTTC	CASSSTRRGNYNEQFF
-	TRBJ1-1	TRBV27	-	TGTGCCAGCAGAAGTGACAGTTTGAACACTGAAGCTTTCTTT	CASRSDSLNTEAFF
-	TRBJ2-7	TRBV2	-	TGTGCCAGCATTTCAGCGCCCGGGCGGGACAGTCGGTCCGAGCAGTACTTC	CASISAPGRDSRSEQYF
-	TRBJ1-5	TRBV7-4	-	TGTGCCAGCAGCTTATGGTCTCAGCCCCAGCATTTT	CASSLWSQPQHF
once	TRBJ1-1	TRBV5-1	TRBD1	TGCGCCAGCACAACAGGGGGCGCAGGGAACACTGAAGCTTTCTTT	CASTTGGAGNTEAFF
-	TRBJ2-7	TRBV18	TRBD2	TGTGCCAGCTCTATACTTGGACTAGCGGGAGATGTCGAGCAGTACTTC	CASSILGLAGDVEQYF
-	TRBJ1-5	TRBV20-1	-	TGCAGTGCTAGAGTTTCCGGGATTTATAGCAATCAGCCCCAGCATTTT	CSARVSGIYSNQPQHF
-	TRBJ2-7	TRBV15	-	TGTGCCACCAGCGAGCTCAAATGGGCGGGGGCCCCCTACGAGCAGTACTTC	CATSELKWAGAPYEQYF
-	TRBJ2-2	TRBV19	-	TGTGCCAGTAGTATGAATAGTGGGTCCGGGGAGCTGTTTTTT	CASSMNSGSGELFF
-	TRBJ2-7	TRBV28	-	TGTGCCAGCACCCCCAGTATTGGGGGACGCTACGAGCAGTACTTC	CASTPSIGGRYEQYF
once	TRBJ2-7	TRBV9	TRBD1	TGTGCCAGCAGCGTAGGAACAGGGGCAGGCGGATACAGCTACGAGCAGTACTTC	CASSVGTGAGGYSYEQYF
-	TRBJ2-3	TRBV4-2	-	TGTGCCAGCAGCCAAGATATGACCTCCTGGGGTACGCAGTATTTT	CASSQDMTSWGTQYF
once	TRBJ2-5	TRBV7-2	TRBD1	TGTGCCAGCAGCATCGGGACAGGGACGTGGGAGACCCAGTACTTC	CASSIGTGTWETQYF
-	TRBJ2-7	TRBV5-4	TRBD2	TGTGCCAGCAGCCCCGGGACTAGCGGCCTCTCCTACGAGCAGTACTTC	CASSPGTSGLSYEQYF